The 27 T cell receptor beta chains given below trace back to one sample, sequenced in a study of T cell responses to AZD1222 COVID-19 vaccine. Libraries were prepared by immunoSEQ multiplex PCR; TCRdb keeps only in-frame clonotypes and omits some of them. The table has approximately 150,000 clones, over 75% seen once; the top ten hold under 1.5%. The source was peripheral blood, collected on day 0 of AZD1222 vaccination. These receptors came from an adult in good health.

The chain has TRBV9 and TRBJ1-3; tentative D call: TRBD1 (5 bases). The CDR3 consists of 15 residues. Trimming removed 0 bases from V and 2 bases from J, with 9 bases in between. CDR1 is SGDLS and CDR2 is YYNGEE in the germline V gene. The CDR3 DNA reads TGTGCCAGCAGCGTAGAAGGGGATACTGGAAACACCATATATTTT. Translation gives CASSVEGDTGNTIYF. Based on the CDR3 plus reference TRBV9 and TRBJ1-3, the full variable domain is DSGVTQTPKHLITATGQRVTLRCSPRSGDLSVYWYQQSLDQGLQFLIQYYNGEERAKGNILERFSAQQFPDLHSELNLSSLELGDSALYFCASSVEGDTGNTIYFGEGSWLTVV.

The V and J genes are TRBV10-3 and TRBJ1-3; D is uncertain. CDR3 length: 15 amino acids. Trimming shortened V by 3 bases and J by 2 bases, and 11 bases separated the two germline ends. Germline CDR1 is ENHRY and CDR2 is SYGVKD. DNA for the CDR3: TGTGCCATCAGTGATAAGACGGGGACTGGAAACACCATATATTTT. Translated: CAISDKTGTGNTIYF.

This chain connects TRBV24-1 to TRBJ2-7; TRBD1 matches at 7 bases. Germline assignment: CDR1 KGHDR and CDR2 SFDVKD. V shed 9 bases and J 7 bases; nucleotides not matched to a gene: 23. This CDR3 is built from 17 residues. The CDR3 is CATVFGPNPAPGGEQYF. The CDR3, as DNA: TGTGCCACCGTTTTTGGCCCGAACCCGGCCCCAGGGGGAGAGCAGTACTTC.

This clone was detected a few times. The chain couples TRBV11-3 to TRBJ1-1; weak D call: TRBD1 (5 bases). CDR1 and CDR2 (germline): SGHNT, YENEEA. V was pared by 5 bases and J by 2 bases, with 9 bases between. The CDR3 has 13 amino acids. CDR3 region: CASSPRDNTEAFF. The DNA for the CDR3 is TGTGCCAGCAGCCCCCGGGACAACACTGAAGCTTTCTTT.

The V and J genes are TRBV6-5 and TRBJ1-2; weak D call: TRBD1 (6 bases). V lost 5 bases to trimming and J lost 8 bases, with 15 bases between them. The CDR3 extends over 13 amino acids. Looked up from germline, CDR1 is MNHEY and CDR2 is SVGAGI. The CDR3 reads CASSLAGAQGYTF. The CDR3 nucleotides read TGTGCCAGCAGTCTAGCAGGGGCCCAGGGCTACACCTTC.

This rearrangement joins TRBV24-1 to TRBJ1-2; D unclear. CDR3 length: 11 amino acids. Per germline, CDR1 KGHDR and CDR2 SFDVKD. V lost 10 bases, J lost 4 bases, and 9 bases lay in between. The chain's CDR3 is CATGSFYGYTF. DNA of the CDR3: TGTGCCACAGGGAGTTTCTATGGCTACACCTTC.

J is TRBJ2-1 and V is TRBV12-3 or TRBV12-4; D ambiguous. Trimming pared 6 bases from V and 12 bases from J, leaving 12 bases between. The CDR3 extends over 11 amino acids. CDR3 in DNA: TGTGCCAGCAGCCCGATAGAGAGGCAGTTCTTC. It translates to CASSPIERQFF.

This clone was recorded only once. The chain has TRBV29-1 and TRBJ2-1, with 8 bases identical to TRBD2. CDR1 and CDR2 (germline): SQVTM, ANQGSEA. V was clipped by 6 bases and J by 6 bases; unmatched bases: 1. This CDR3 is 11 amino acids long. The CDR3 DNA reads as TGCAGCGTCGGGACTAGCAATGAGCAGTTCTTC. Protein: CSVGTSNEQFF.

The rearrangement links TRBV2 to TRBJ1-2; 9 bases map to TRBD1. The CDR3 sequence is 17 residues long. Trimming at V came to 4 bases and at J to 6 bases, leaving 15 bases not matched to a gene. Germline V gives CDR1 SNHLY, CDR2 FYNNEI. The CDR3 sequence is CASSALQGAGLLDGYTF. Here the CDR3 DNA reads TGTGCCAGCAGTGCCCTACAGGGGGCCGGTCTGCTGGATGGCTACACCTTC.

The chain uses TRBV18 and TRBJ2-7; 7 bases line up with TRBD2. Germline CDR1 and CDR2: KGHSH and LQKENI. Trimming removed 0 bases from V and 1 base from J; junction bases left unmatched: 3. The CDR3 runs 15 residues. CDR3 residues: CASSPPGGGSYEQYF. The CDR3 DNA sequence: TGTGCCAGCTCACCACCTGGCGGGGGTTCCTACGAGCAGTACTTC. The full variable domain, rest sourced from reference TRBV18 and TRBJ2-7, is NAGVMQNPRHLVRRRGQEARLRCSPMKGHSHVYWYRQLPEEGLKFMVYLQKENIIDESGMPKERFSAEFPKEGPSILRIQQVVRGDSAAYFCASSPPGGGSYEQYFGPGTRLTVT.

The J gene is TRBJ2-2, the V gene TRBV6-2 or TRBV6-3; D is perhaps TRBD2 (6 bases). Trimming took off 2 bases at V and 6 bases at J, with 13 bases between the two ends. The CDR3 totals 15 residues. Per the germline V gene, CDR1 is MNHEY and CDR2 is SVGEGT. The chain's CDR3 is CASSYGRLGAGELFF. As DNA, the CDR3 is TGTGCCAGCAGTTACGGGCGACTAGGGGCCGGGGAGCTGTTTTTT.

This chain joins TRBV28 and TRBJ2-1; TRBD2 agrees at 8 bases. The V and J ends lost 6 bases and 4 bases, in that order; junction bases with no gene match: 8. Germline V gene data show CDR1 as MDHEN and CDR2 as SYDVKM. This CDR3 contains 15 residues. CDR3 region: CASRFSGSGYNEQFF. The DNA of the CDR3 is TGTGCCAGCAGATTCAGCGGGAGTGGGTACAATGAGCAGTTCTTC.

The chain uses TRBV13 and TRBJ2-7, with D possibly TRBD2 on 5 matching bases. The CDR3 covers 12 residues. V lost 4 bases and J 7 bases, leaving 11 bases between the germline ends. The V gene's germline CDR1 is PRHDT and CDR2 FYEKMQ (reference sequence). CDR3 nucleotide sequence: TGTGCCAGCAGCTCCCCCCCGGGGGAGCAGTACTTC. Its translation is CASSSPPGEQYF.

The V gene is TRBV7-3, the J gene TRBJ2-1, with TRBD2 matching 7 bases. V trimming: 1 base; J trimming: 1 base; junction bases outside the gene matches: 7. The CDR3 is made up of 17 amino acids. Germline V gives CDR1 SGHTA, CDR2 FQGTGA. CDR3 nucleotide sequence: TGTGCCAGCAGCTTAAACGCGGGAGTAGGGTCCTACAATGAGCAGTTCTTC. Its protein is CASSLNAGVGSYNEQFF.

V usage is TRBV5-6 and J usage is TRBJ2-5; 7 bases align to TRBD1. CDR1 is SGHDT and CDR2 is YYEEEE in the germline V gene. V was clipped by 4 bases and J by 3 bases; unmatched bases: 9. The CDR3 has 15 residues. The CDR3 here is CASSPLDRVEETQYF. CDR3 sequence (DNA): TGTGCCAGCAGCCCACTCGACAGGGTTGAAGAGACCCAGTACTTC.

The genes are TRBV5-1 and TRBJ2-1; 11 bases are a match to TRBD2. The CDR3 is made up of 18 amino acids. V trimming: 8 bases; J trimming: 5 bases; junction bases outside the gene matches: 18. CDR1 SGHRS and CDR2 YFSETQ come from the germline V gene. The CDR3 DNA reads as TGCGCCAGTCCTGAAGGGTTAACTAGCGGGGGCCTTCACAATGAGCAGTTCTTC. It encodes CASPEGLTSGGLHNEQFF.

Here the CDR3 reads CASSQAPWDSKANYGYTF. DNA of the CDR3: TGTGCCAGCAGCCAAGCGCCGTGGGATTCGAAGGCGAACTATGGCTACACCTTC. The chain carries TRBV14 and TRBJ1-2, with D hard to call. The length of the CDR3 is 18 residues. Per germline, CDR1 SGHDN and CDR2 FVKESK. V was trimmed by 1 base and J by 2 bases, leaving 20 bases between them.

With respect to this clone: The DNA is omitted, as the CDR3 cannot be located on it reliably, and the CDR3 follows TCRdb's listing. The gene calls are TRBV5-1 and TRBJ2-7; TRBD1 is taken as the D call from the table, unchecked against the DNA. The CDR3 totals 22 residues, both ends included. Per germline, CDR1 SGHRS and CDR2 YFSETQ. CDR3 in amino acids: CASSQTATPTSSTSGRAQGQYF.

This clone was seen only once. This chain joins TRBV5-1 and TRBJ1-2, with a tentative D call TRBD1 (6 bases). V was trimmed by 0 bases and J by 6 bases, leaving 12 bases between them. Germline V gene sequence: CDR1 SGHRS, CDR2 YFSETQ. The length of the CDR3 is 14 residues. In nucleotides, the CDR3 is TGCGCCAGCAGCTTGGCACAGGGCCCGGATGGCTACACCTTC. It specifies CASSLAQGPDGYTF.

As concerns this clone: Its ends do not fully match the called genes, so a read error is possible. The J gene is TRBJ2-1, the V gene TRBV7-9; D unresolved. The CDR3 is 12 residues long. The V gene's germline CDR1 is SEHNR and CDR2 FQNEAQ (reference sequence). Written as DNA, the CDR3 is TGTGCCAGCAGGTTAGATGGGAATGAGCAGTTCTTC. Its protein product is CASRLDGNEQFF.

The V gene is TRBV28, the J gene TRBJ1-6; D not resolved. V lost 6 bases and J lost 6, with 9 bases in between. The CDR3 is made up of 13 amino acids. Germline-derived CDR1 and CDR2 are MDHEN and SYDVKM. CDR3 nucleotide sequence: TGTGCCAGCAGCCGGGATGGTAATTCACCCCTCCACTTT. It yields the protein CASSRDGNSPLHF.

This chain joins TRBV14 and TRBJ2-4; D is uncertain. The CDR3 runs 16 residues. V was trimmed by 1 base and J by 0 bases, leaving 10 bases between them. CDR1 and CDR2 from the germline V gene are SGHDN and FVKESK. CDR3 region: CASSQGAVIAKNIQYF. CDR3 in DNA: TGTGCCAGCAGCCAAGGCGCGGTGATAGCCAAAAACATTCAGTACTTC.

The chain links TRBV28 to TRBJ1-6, with 7 bases aligning to TRBD1. This CDR3 has 13 residues. Trimming removed 6 bases from V and 10 bases from J; junction bases left unmatched: 6. CDR1 is MDHEN and CDR2 is SYDVKM in the germline V gene. The CDR3 region is CASRSDRLSPLHF. The CDR3 bases are TGTGCCAGCAGATCGGACAGGTTGTCACCCCTCCACTTT.

V gene TRBV6-5 combines with J gene TRBJ1-5; D is uncertain. Germline loops: CDR1 MNHEY, CDR2 SVGAGI. V lost 2 bases and J 3 bases, leaving 5 bases between the germline ends. The length of the CDR3 is 13 residues. In DNA, the CDR3 is TGTGCCAGCAGTTACGCCTTCAATCAGCCCCAGCATTTT. The encoded protein is CASSYAFNQPQHF.

The V gene is TRBV7-9, the J gene TRBJ1-4; 7 nucleotides agree with TRBD1. Germline V lookup: CDR1 SEHNR, CDR2 FQNEAQ (reference sequence). Unmatched junction bases numbered 10, after V lost 5 bases and J lost 7 bases. CDR3 size: 15 residues. CDR3 loop: CASSPDRDQGEKLFF. The CDR3 DNA sequence: TGTGCCAGCAGCCCAGACAGGGATCAGGGTGAAAAACTGTTTTTT. The whole variable domain, remainder taken from reference TRBV7-9 and TRBJ1-4, is DTGVSQNPRHKITKRGQNVTFRCDPISEHNRLYWYRQTLGQGPEFLTYFQNEAQLEKSRLLSDRFSAERPKGSFSTLEIQRTEQGDSAMYLCASSPDRDQGEKLFFGSGTQLSVL.

A single count supports this clone. The chain uses TRBV5-1 and TRBJ2-2; D not certain. The CDR3 consists of 15 residues. Germline loops: CDR1 SGHRS, CDR2 YFSETQ. With 4 bases removed from V and 0 bases from J, the gap between germline ends came to 10 bases. The CDR3 loop reads CASSLLSPNTGELFF. The CDR3 DNA sequence: TGCGCCAGCAGCCTTCTTAGCCCGAACACCGGGGAGCTGTTTTTT.

This chain connects TRBV7-9 to TRBJ1-1; D ambiguous. Germline CDR1 is SEHNR and CDR2 is FQNEAQ (reference sequence). This CDR3 has 12 residues. The V end was cut by 5 bases, the J end by 7 bases, with 11 bases between. The CDR3 loop reads CASSGPAYEAFF. As DNA, the CDR3 is TGTGCCAGCAGCGGGCCTGCCTATGAAGCTTTCTTT.